A single sample is the source of the 10 T cell receptor beta chains below, sequenced in a study of vaccination and CD4 T cells after COVID-19. Scientists ran DNA taken from cultured CD4+ T cells through the Oncomine TCR Beta short-read assay for sequencing. A single record per CDR3 protein comes from TCRdb applying MiXCR to the PCR reads. The table has some 24,000 distinct CDR3 sequences, around 30% seen once. Their recognized antigens are unknown. Stated time point: late sampling 161 to 241 days after vaccination in a few convalescent patients. Treatment meaning: roughly nine-day PBMC culture with coronavirus spike peptide pools or control peptides (ViraFEST assay). Sequenced material: CD4+ T cells from blood, cultured in vitro, taken about 7 months after SARS-CoV-2 vaccination. The source of these receptors is a human donor who had recovered from COVID-19.

The rearrangement uses TRBV10-3 and TRBJ2-7; TRBD2 agrees at 9 bases. With 5 bases clipped from V and 3 bases from J, the junction kept 5 bases outside the gene matches. Per germline, CDR1 ENHRY and CDR2 SYGVKD. The CDR3 sequence is 14 residues long. The CDR3 DNA reads TGTGCCATCAGTACAGCGGGAGGTTTCTACGAGCAGTACTTC. It yields the protein CAISTAGGFYEQYF.

The J gene is TRBJ2-3, the V gene TRBV7-8; D may be TRBD1 (5 bases). This CDR3 is built from 13 residues. V gave up 5 bases and J gave up 3 bases, with 9 bases separating them. Germline values: CDR1 SGHVS, CDR2 FQNEAQ. The CDR3 is CASSMTVTDTQYF. The CDR3, as DNA: TGTGCCAGCAGCATGACAGTGACAGATACGCAGTATTTT.

The chain recombines TRBV20-1 with TRBJ1-1; weak D call: TRBD1 (6 bases). The CDR3 has 13 residues. V was cut by 7 bases and J by 0 bases, with 12 bases left in between. From germline, CDR1 is DFQATT and CDR2 SNEGSKA (reference sequence). The CDR3 spells CSGSTGLNTEAFF. CDR3 DNA: TGCAGTGGATCAACAGGGTTGAACACTGAAGCTTTCTTT.

Relative to its sample, this clonotype is medium-sized. The chain uses TRBV7-9 and TRBJ1-1; D gene ambiguous. The CDR3 is 14 amino acids. V lost 2 bases and J 1 base, leaving 8 bases between the germline ends. Germline V lookup: CDR1 SEHNR, CDR2 FQNEAQ (reference sequence). The CDR3, as DNA: TGTGCCAGCAGCTTAAATTACGGGAACACTGAAGCTTTCTTT. This sequence encodes CASSLNYGNTEAFF.

The rearrangement links TRBV7-2 to TRBJ1-5, with D possibly being TRBD1 (6 bases). CDR1 is SGHTA and CDR2 is FQGNSA in the germline V gene. The CDR3 spans 13 residues. The ends were cut back, 1 base at V and 7 bases at J, with 8 bases in the middle. The CDR3 DNA follows: TGTGCCAGCAGCTTAGGGAGGGGGCAGCCCCAGCATTTT. Translation gives CASSLGRGQPQHF.

The chain uses TRBV11-2 and TRBJ2-7; no reliable D call. V was clipped by 6 bases and J by 1 base, with 16 bases between them. CDR1 and CDR2 from the germline V gene are SGHAT and FQNNGV. This CDR3 contains 15 residues. The CDR3 nucleotides are TGTGCCAGCAGTGCCGACAAAATCAGTTCCTACGAGCAGTACTTC. It codes for CASSADKISSYEQYF.

The V and J genes are TRBV20-1 and TRBJ2-7; possibly TRBD2 for D (5 bases). The CDR3 extends over 15 amino acids. Trimming shortened V by 3 bases and J by 2 bases, and 17 bases separated the two germline ends. The germline V gene has CDR1 DFQATT and CDR2 SNEGSKA (reference sequence). The CDR3 reads CSARKGRVFTYEQYF. The CDR3 nucleotides are TGCAGTGCTAGGAAAGGGCGGGTCTTTACCTACGAGCAGTACTTC.

This clonotype was seen only a few times. The CDR3 protein is CSARLSGRNEQYF. The CDR3 nucleotides read TGCAGTGCTAGGCTCAGCGGGAGGAACGAGCAGTACTTC. The chain carries TRBV20-1 and TRBJ2-7; the match to TRBD2 covers 9 bases. Germline CDR1 reads DFQATT; CDR2 reads SNEGSKA (reference sequence). V lost 3 bases to trimming and J lost 5 bases; unmatched junction nucleotides: 5. This CDR3 is built from 13 residues.

This clonotype was seen only a few times. The chain recombines TRBV6-1 with TRBJ2-7; D remains ambiguous. Germline-derived CDR1 and CDR2 are MNHNS and SASEGT. This CDR3 has 12 residues. The V and J ends lost 8 bases and 0 bases respectively, with 8 bases between them. CDR3 sequence: CASHGSSYEQYF. The CDR3 DNA is TGTGCCAGCCACGGTAGCTCCTACGAGCAGTACTTC.

This clonotype was counted between two and nine times. The chain has TRBV7-2 and TRBJ1-1; possibly TRBD1 for D (5 bases). The V gene lost 5 bases and the J gene lost 1 base, with 8 bases spanning the gap. There are 13 residues in the CDR3. Looked up from germline, CDR1 is SGHTA and CDR2 is FQGNSA. The CDR3 region has the DNA TGTGCCAGCAGCATTGACAGGAACACTGAAGCTTTCTTT. It translates to CASSIDRNTEAFF.